This entry is about one TCR beta chain. Its antigen remains unidentified. This entry comes from a study of T cell responses to AZD1222 COVID-19 vaccine. Regarding the study as a whole: Mostly white British, mostly female donors; authors suggested clonal diversity may be underestimated. Baseline seropositivity occurred in only a handful of AZD1222 recipients.

Germline V lookup: CDR1 SGHRS, CDR2 YFSETQ. There are 14 residues in the CDR3. Trimming at V came to 4 bases and at J to 1 base, leaving 4 bases not matched to a gene. Pooled together were second doses at about 4 or about 12 weeks. Profiled with immunoSEQ multiplex PCR; TCRdb holds only in-frame clones, not every one. The data hold roughly 190,000 clones, with approximately 91% observed a single time. V is TRBV5-1 and J is TRBJ1-1; 7 nucleotides line up with TRBD1. This sequence was found in an adult who received the AZD1222 COVID-19 vaccine. Sample: peripheral blood, taken 28 days after the second AZD1222 dose. The CDR3 sequence: CASSETGQNTEAFF. Written as DNA, the CDR3 is TGCGCCAGCAGCGAGACAGGGCAGAACACTGAAGCTTTCTTT.